The 7 T cell receptor beta chains presented below share a single source sample, sequenced in a study of cytomegalovirus exposure and HLA in healthy donors. PCR employed 60 Vbeta and 13 Jbeta primers. Produced via immunoSEQ multiplex PCR; TCRdb's table is partial and in-frame only. This table holds approximately 210,000 clones, 75% to 85% found once. The sample was PBMCs. The receptors stem from a girl aged 10 to 17 in good health and CMV-seropositive.

This chain uses TRBV6-5 with TRBJ1-2; D possibly corresponds to TRBD1 (5 bases). The length of the CDR3 is 15 residues. The V end lost 2 bases, the J end lost 5 bases, and 15 bases lay between the germline ends. The germline gives CDR1 MNHEY, CDR2 SVGAGI. CDR3 sequence (DNA): TGTGCCAGCAGTTACGTCCAGGGCCTTACGTATGGCTACACCTTC. It translates to CASSYVQGLTYGYTF.

The chain couples TRBV7-9 to TRBJ2-7; 12 bases agree with TRBD2. V shed 4 bases, J shed 6 bases, and the junction held 4 bases outside the gene matches. Looked up from germline, CDR1 is SEHNR and CDR2 is FQNEAQ (reference sequence). The length of the CDR3 is 14 residues. CDR3 nucleotide sequence: TGTGCCAGCAGCTCCGGACTAGCGGGGTTCGAGCAGTACTTC. It is translated as CASSSGLAGFEQYF.

This clone has a handful of counts. In the same sample, other DNA sequences code for this CDR3. V is TRBV6-5 and J is TRBJ1-5; 7 nucleotides match TRBD1. V was pared by 4 bases and J by 7 bases, with 1 base of the junction left unmatched. The CDR3 length is 12 residues. From germline, CDR1 is MNHEY and CDR2 SVGAGI. Written as DNA, the CDR3 is TGTGCCAGCAGTTCAGGGGGGCAGCCCCAGCATTTT. Translation gives CASSSGGQPQHF.

The chain carries TRBV7-9 and TRBJ1-2; maybe TRBD1 (6 bases). The CDR3 spans 15 residues. V lost 2 bases and J 2 bases, leaving 12 bases between the germline ends. Germline values: CDR1 SEHNR, CDR2 FQNEAQ (reference sequence). CDR3 in amino acids: CASSLTGQRNYGYTF. The CDR3 nucleotides are TGTGCCAGCAGCTTAACTGGACAGAGAAACTATGGCTACACCTTC.

V is TRBV18 and J is TRBJ1-6, with D possibly matching TRBD1 (6 bases). Trimming removed 6 bases from V and 8 bases from J, with 20 bases in between. The CDR3 length is 16 residues. In germline, CDR1 is KGHSH, CDR2 LQKENI. In DNA form, the CDR3 reads TGTGCCAGCTCGCTGTCTGGGGGGGCCACGGATTCACCCCTCCACTTT. This gives the protein CASSLSGGATDSPLHF.

This chain joins TRBV18 and TRBJ1-2, with D possibly matching TRBD1 (5 bases). The CDR3 is 15 amino acids. V lost 3 bases, J lost 4 bases, and 15 bases lay in between. CDR1 and CDR2 from the germline V gene are KGHSH and LQKENI. CDR3 amino acids: CASSPGGPRGYGYTF. The CDR3 DNA sequence: TGTGCCAGCTCACCCGGGGGTCCCCGTGGCTATGGCTACACCTTC. The variable domain in full, completed from reference TRBV18 and TRBJ1-2, reads NAGVMQNPRHLVRRRGQEARLRCSPMKGHSHVYWYRQLPEEGLKFMVYLQKENIIDESGMPKERFSAEFPKEGPSILRIQQVVRGDSAAYFCASSPGGPRGYGYTFGSGTRLTVV.

In this sample, this clone turned up a few times. The chain is built from TRBV5-4 and TRBJ1-2; D is perhaps TRBD1 (5 bases). Germline assignment: CDR1 SGHNT and CDR2 YYREEE (reference sequence). The CDR3 runs 16 residues. V was clipped by 0 bases and J by 7 bases, with 19 bases between them. The CDR3 loop is CASSLGLVKGLSGYTF. The CDR3 coding sequence is TGTGCCAGCAGCTTGGGTCTGGTAAAGGGGTTGAGTGGCTACACCTTC. Complete variable domain (other parts from reference TRBV5-4 and TRBJ1-2): ETGVTQSPTHLIKTRGQQVTLRCSSQSGHNTVSWYQQALGQGPQFIFQYYREEENGRGNFPPRFSGLQFPNYSSELNVNALELDDSALYLCASSLGLVKGLSGYTFGSGTRLTVV.